The entry below describes one T cell receptor (beta chain). TCRdb re-called the 5' RACE reads with MiXCR, one entry per CDR3 protein. The sample contains about 71,000 distinct CDR3 sequences, 4.5% of which appear only once. The sample comes from a study of neurological immune-mediated disorders. Sequencing used PBMCs. The sequence was obtained from a man aged 25-45 years with multiple sclerosis.

In DNA, the CDR3 is TGTGCCAGCAGTATTGGGGGGACGACTGAAGCTTTCTTT. It encodes CASSIGGTTEAFF. This rearrangement joins TRBV5-4 to TRBJ1-1, with D perhaps matching TRBD1 (5 bases). Germline V gene lookup returns CDR1 SGHNT and CDR2 YYREEE (reference sequence). Trimming took off 5 bases at V and 5 bases at J, with 13 bases between the two ends. This CDR3 region has 13 residues.